This entry describes one TCR beta chain. Its antigen remains unidentified. The entry originates in a study of graft-versus-host responses after intestinal transplantation. In the study overall: Recipients received multivisceral, liver-intestinal, or isolated intestinal transplants. General observations from the study: Some patients had graft-donor T cell macrochimerism, and their allografts showed high graft-versus-host to host-versus-graft clonal ratios. Levels of circulating GvH clones at their peak were associated with early post-transplant HvG declines.

V was clipped by 2 bases and J by 2 bases, with 9 bases between them. CDR1 and CDR2 (germline): SGHRS, YFSETQ. This CDR3 spans 14 amino acids. Here immunoSEQ multiplex PCR was the method, and the copy in TCRdb shows in-frame clones only, minus some. The table lists roughly 110,000 clones, about 92% of them singletons. This TCR was sampled from a human donor who was the organ donor for an intestinal transplant. The chain combines TRBV5-1 with TRBJ2-3; D ambiguous. The input for sequencing was unstimulated CD4+ T cells sorted from spleen or lymph node cells, taken before transplant. CDR3 nucleotide sequence: TGCGCCAGCAGCTTCGGGTCACACACAGATACGCAGTATTTT. It yields the protein CASSFGSHTDTQYF.